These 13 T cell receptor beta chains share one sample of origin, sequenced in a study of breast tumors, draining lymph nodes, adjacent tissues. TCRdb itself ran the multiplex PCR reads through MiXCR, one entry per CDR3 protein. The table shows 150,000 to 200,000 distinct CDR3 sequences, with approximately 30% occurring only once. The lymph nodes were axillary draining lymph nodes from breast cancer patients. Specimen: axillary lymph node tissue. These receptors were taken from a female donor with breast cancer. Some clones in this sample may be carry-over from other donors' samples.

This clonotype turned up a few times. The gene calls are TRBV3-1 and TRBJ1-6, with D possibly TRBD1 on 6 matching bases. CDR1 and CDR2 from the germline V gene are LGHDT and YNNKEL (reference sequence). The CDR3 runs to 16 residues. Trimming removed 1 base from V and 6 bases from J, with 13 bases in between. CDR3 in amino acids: CASSQGGGGSNSPLHF. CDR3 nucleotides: TGTGCCAGCAGCCAAGGAGGGGGGGGTTCTAATTCACCCCTCCACTTT.

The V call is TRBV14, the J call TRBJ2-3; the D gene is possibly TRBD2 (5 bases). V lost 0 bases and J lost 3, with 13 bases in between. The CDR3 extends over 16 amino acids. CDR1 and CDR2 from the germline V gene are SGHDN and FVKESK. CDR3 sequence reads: CASSQDTCSGTDTQYF. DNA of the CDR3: TGTGCCAGCAGCCAAGACACTTGTTCGGGGACAGATACGCAGTATTTT.

CDR3 amino acids: CASSITGVNSPLHF. As DNA, the CDR3 is TGTGCCAGTAGTATCACAGGGGTTAATTCACCCCTCCACTTT. The rearrangement joins TRBV19 to TRBJ1-6; 7 bases are shared with TRBD1. Germline loops: CDR1 LNHDA, CDR2 SQIVND (reference sequence). The CDR3 contains 14 residues. V was clipped by 3 bases and J by 6 bases; unmatched bases: 2.

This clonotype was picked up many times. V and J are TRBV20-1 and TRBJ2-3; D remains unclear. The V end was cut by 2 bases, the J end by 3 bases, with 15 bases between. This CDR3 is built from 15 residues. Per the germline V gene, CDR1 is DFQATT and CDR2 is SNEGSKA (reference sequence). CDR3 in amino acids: CSARTPRYETDTQYF. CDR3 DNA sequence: TGCAGTGCTAGAACCCCTCGCTATGAGACAGATACGCAGTATTTT.

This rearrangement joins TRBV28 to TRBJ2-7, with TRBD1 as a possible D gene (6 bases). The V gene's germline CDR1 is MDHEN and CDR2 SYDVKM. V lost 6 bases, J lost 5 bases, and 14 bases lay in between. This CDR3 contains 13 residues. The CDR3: CASRSGTSHEQYF. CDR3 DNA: TGTGCCAGCAGATCGGGGACATCCCACGAGCAGTACTTC.

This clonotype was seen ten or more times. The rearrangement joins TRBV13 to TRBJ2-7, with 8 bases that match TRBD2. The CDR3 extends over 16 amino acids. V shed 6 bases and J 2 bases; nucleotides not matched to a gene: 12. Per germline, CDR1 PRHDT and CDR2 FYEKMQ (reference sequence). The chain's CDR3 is CASSGREGGGTYEQYF. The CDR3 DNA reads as TGTGCCAGCAGTGGCCGGGAGGGCGGGGGGACCTACGAGCAGTACTTC.

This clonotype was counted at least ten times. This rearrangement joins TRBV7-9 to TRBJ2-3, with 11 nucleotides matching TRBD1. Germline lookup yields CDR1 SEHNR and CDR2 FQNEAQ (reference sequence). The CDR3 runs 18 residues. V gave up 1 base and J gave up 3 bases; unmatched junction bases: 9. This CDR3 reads CASSLVRGQGVYTDTQYF. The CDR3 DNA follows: TGTGCCAGCAGCTTAGTTCGGGGACAGGGGGTCTATACAGATACGCAGTATTTT.

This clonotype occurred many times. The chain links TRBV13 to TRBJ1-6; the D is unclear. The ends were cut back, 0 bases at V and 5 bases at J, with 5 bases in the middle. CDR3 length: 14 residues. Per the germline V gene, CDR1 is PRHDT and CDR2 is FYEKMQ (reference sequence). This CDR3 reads CASSLGGNNSPLHF. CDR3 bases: TGTGCCAGCAGCTTAGGCGGGAATAATTCACCCCTCCACTTT.

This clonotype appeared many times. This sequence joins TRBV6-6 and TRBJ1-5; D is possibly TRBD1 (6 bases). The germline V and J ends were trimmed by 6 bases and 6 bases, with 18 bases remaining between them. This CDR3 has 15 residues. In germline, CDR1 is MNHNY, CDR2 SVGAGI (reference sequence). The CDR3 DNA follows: TGTGCCAGCAGGCACGTGGGGGCGCCGGGTCAGCCCCAGCATTTT. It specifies CASRHVGAPGQPQHF.

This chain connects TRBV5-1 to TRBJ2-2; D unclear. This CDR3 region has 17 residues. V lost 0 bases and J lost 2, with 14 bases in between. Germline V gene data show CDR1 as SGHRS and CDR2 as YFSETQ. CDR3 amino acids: CASSLDLVGGNTGELFF. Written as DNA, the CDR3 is TGCGCCAGCAGCTTGGACCTCGTGGGCGGCAACACCGGGGAGCTGTTTTTT.

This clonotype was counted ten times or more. Here the CDR3 reads CASSSGALETQYF. The CDR3 nucleotides are TGCGCCAGCAGCTCGGGGGCTCTAGAGACCCAGTACTTC. The rearrangement links TRBV5-1 to TRBJ2-5; perhaps D is TRBD1 or TRBD2 (6 bases each). Trimming pared 3 bases from V and 4 bases from J, leaving 10 bases between. The germline CDR1 and CDR2 sequences are SGHRS and YFSETQ. The CDR3 covers 13 residues. Filled out from reference TRBV5-1 and TRBJ2-5, the complete variable domain reads KAGVTQTPRYLIKTRGQQVTLSCSPISGHRSVSWYQQTPGQGLQFLFEYFSETQRNKGNFPGRFSGRQFSNSRSEMNVSTLELGDSALYLCASSSGALETQYFGPGTRLLVL.

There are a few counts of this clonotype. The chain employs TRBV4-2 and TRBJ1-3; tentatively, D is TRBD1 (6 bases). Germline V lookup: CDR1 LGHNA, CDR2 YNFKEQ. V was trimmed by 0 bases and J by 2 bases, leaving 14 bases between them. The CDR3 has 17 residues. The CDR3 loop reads CASSQDNMGAPGNTIYF. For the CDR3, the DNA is TGTGCCAGCAGCCAAGATAATATGGGGGCCCCTGGAAACACCATATATTTT.

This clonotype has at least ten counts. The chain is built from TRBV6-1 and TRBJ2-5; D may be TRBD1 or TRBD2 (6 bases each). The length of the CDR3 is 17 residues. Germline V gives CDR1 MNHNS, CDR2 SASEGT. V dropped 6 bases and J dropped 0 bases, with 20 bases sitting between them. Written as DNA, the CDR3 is TGTGCCAGCAGAAGCCTTGTTACCCGGGGGCACCAAGAGACCCAGTACTTC. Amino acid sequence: CASRSLVTRGHQETQYF.